The 17 T cell receptor beta chains below all came from one sample that was sequenced in a study of control samples from healthy donors and cancer patients. Profiling relied on immunoSEQ multiplex PCR, and the TCRdb table lists in-frame clones only, not all of them. The repertoire consists of about 220,000 clones, with around 94% occurring once and the leading ten covering about 1.6%. Sequencing input: blood. Source of these receptors: a man between 50 and 59 years old in good health.

The gene calls are TRBV24-1 and TRBJ1-5; no clear D gene. Looked up from germline, CDR1 is KGHDR and CDR2 is SFDVKD. Trimming pared 4 bases from V and 5 bases from J, leaving 5 bases between. The CDR3 is made up of 12 amino acids. The DNA of the CDR3 is TGTGCCACCAGTGACCCAGATCAGCCCCAGCATTTT. This gives the protein CATSDPDQPQHF.

In its sample, this clone was seen once. The genes are TRBV18 and TRBJ1-5; 9 positions agree with TRBD1. Trimming cost V 6 bases and J 6 bases; bases outside gene matches: 6. Germline loops: CDR1 KGHSH, CDR2 LQKENI. This CDR3 is 14 amino acids long. The CDR3 bases are TGTGCCAGCTCCCGGGACAGGGAGCGTCAGCCCCAGCATTTT. The encoded protein is CASSRDRERQPQHF. Filled out from reference TRBV18 and TRBJ1-5, the complete variable domain reads NAGVMQNPRHLVRRRGQEARLRCSPMKGHSHVYWYRQLPEEGLKFMVYLQKENIIDESGMPKERFSAEFPKEGPSILRIQQVVRGDSAAYFCASSRDRERQPQHFGDGTRLSIL.

V usage is TRBV2 and J usage is TRBJ2-1; 8 bases match TRBD1. Trimming took 6 bases from V and 7 from J; bases not matched to a gene: 8. CDR3 length: 14 amino acids. CDR1 is SNHLY and CDR2 is FYNNEI in the germline V gene. For the CDR3, the DNA is TGTGCCAGCAGCAGACAGGGGCTCGGGAATGAGCAGTTCTTC. Translated, it gives CASSRQGLGNEQFF.

The chain uses TRBV19 and TRBJ1-5; D gene unclear. The CDR3 loop spans 11 amino acids. V was cut by 5 bases and J by 6 bases, with 5 bases left in between. From germline, CDR1 is LNHDA and CDR2 SQIVND (reference sequence). The CDR3 loop is CASSDRQPQHF. In DNA form, the CDR3 reads TGTGCCAGTAGTGATCGTCAGCCCCAGCATTTT. Based on the CDR3 plus reference TRBV19 and TRBJ1-5, the full variable domain is DGGITQSPKYLFRKEGQNVTLSCEQNLNHDAMYWYRQDPGQGLRLIYYSQIVNDFQKGDIAEGYSVSREKKESFPLTVTSAQKNPTAFYLCASSDRQPQHFGDGTRLSIL.

Worth noting for this clone: Other DNA sequences in the sample encode the same CDR3. The V call is TRBV5-1, the J call TRBJ2-3, with D perhaps matching TRBD2 (6 bases). The CDR3 has 14 residues. Between the trimmed V and J ends, which lost 0 bases and 3 bases, there was a span of 8 bases. From germline, CDR1 is SGHRS and CDR2 YFSETQ. The CDR3 is CASSLGDSTDTQYF. As DNA, the CDR3 is TGCGCCAGCAGCTTGGGGGACTCGACAGATACGCAGTATTTT.

The rearrangement links TRBV28 to TRBJ2-4, with D possibly being TRBD2 (5 bases). V lost 6 bases to trimming and J lost 9 bases, with 27 bases between them. From germline, CDR1 is MDHEN and CDR2 SYDVKM. The CDR3 covers 17 residues. CDR3 nucleotide sequence: TGTGCCAGCAGCTGGGCGGGCGTCGGGGAAGCCAAGGGCATTCAGTACTTC. Amino acid sequence: CASSWAGVGEAKGIQYF.

The chain uses TRBV9 and TRBJ1-1, with TRBD1 matching 7 bases. The trim removed 7 bases at V and 8 bases at J, leaving 8 bases unmatched. The CDR3 covers 12 residues. Germline V gene data show CDR1 as SGDLS and CDR2 as YYNGEE. DNA of the CDR3: TGTGCCAGCGGGTCACAGGGGTTGGAAGCTTTCTTT. The encoded protein is CASGSQGLEAFF.

This sequence joins TRBV2 and TRBJ2-7, with 9 positions matching TRBD1. The trim removed 8 bases at V and 0 bases at J, leaving 5 bases unmatched. Germline-derived CDR1 and CDR2 are SNHLY and FYNNEI. The CDR3 totals 14 residues. The CDR3 DNA reads as TGTGCCAGCCGAGGGACAGGGCACTCCTACGAGCAGTACGTC. This encodes CASRGTGHSYEQYV.

The gene calls are TRBV11-2 and TRBJ2-5, with 14 bases aligning to TRBD2. J lost 6 bases, V lost 2 bases, and 8 bases had no gene match. CDR3 length equals 17 residues. Germline lookup yields CDR1 SGHAT and CDR2 FQNNGV. CDR3 nucleotide sequence: TGTGCCAGCAGCTTACGTCTGACTAGCGGGGGGGATAAGACCCAGTACTTC. This translates into CASSLRLTSGGDKTQYF.

This chain connects TRBV10-2 to TRBJ2-7; 7 bases agree with TRBD1. The V and J ends lost 6 bases and 0 bases, in that order; junction bases with no gene match: 2. The CDR3 runs to 13 residues. Looked up from germline, CDR1 is WSHSY and CDR2 is SAAADI. The CDR3 region is CASRDRSSYEQYV. The CDR3, as DNA: TGCGCCAGCAGGGACAGGAGCTCCTACGAGCAGTACGTC.

The chain employs TRBV9 and TRBJ2-2; no clear D. Germline V CDR1 and CDR2: SGDLS, YYNGEE. Trimming cost V 3 bases and J 5 bases, with 17 bases left between them. The CDR3 extends over 16 amino acids. The CDR3 loop reads CASSARLDGSTGELFF. CDR3 bases: TGTGCCAGCAGCGCCCGGTTGGACGGCTCAACCGGGGAGCTGTTTTTT.

The chain recombines TRBV29-1 with TRBJ2-3; D uncertain. The CDR3 is made up of 11 amino acids. Looked up from germline, CDR1 is SQVTM and CDR2 is ANQGSEA. The V and J ends lost 7 bases and 5 bases respectively, with 10 bases between them. CDR3 residues: CSAHQVDTQYF. The CDR3 bases are TGCAGCGCGCATCAAGTAGATACGCAGTATTTT.

V usage is TRBV5-1 and J usage is TRBJ1-5; D ambiguous. The V and J ends lost 5 bases and 2 bases respectively, with 11 bases between them. The CDR3 covers 14 residues. Germline V gene data show CDR1 as SGHRS and CDR2 as YFSETQ. The CDR3 is CASREGNGNQPQHF. The DNA for the CDR3 is TGCGCCAGCAGAGAGGGAAACGGCAATCAGCCCCAGCATTTT.

The chain recombines TRBV7-8 with TRBJ1-3; D remains unclear. V was shortened by 0 bases and J by 0 bases, with 6 bases between the two germline ends. The CDR3 is 15 residues long. The V gene's germline CDR1 is SGHVS and CDR2 FQNEAQ. CDR3 nucleotides: TGTGCCAGCAGCTTAGCTCAGATCTCTGGAAACACCATATATTTT. It encodes CASSLAQISGNTIYF.

This clone was seen just once. J is TRBJ1-1 and V is TRBV28; D might be TRBD1 (6 bases). This CDR3 has 15 amino acids. The germline gives CDR1 MDHEN, CDR2 SYDVKM. V lost 3 bases and J lost 6, with 17 bases in between. CDR3 protein: CASSFGTTGRPEAFF. CDR3 nucleotides: TGTGCCAGCAGTTTTGGGACCACAGGGAGGCCTGAAGCTTTCTTT.

To note about this clone: Other DNA sequences in the same sample also yield this CDR3. The chain uses TRBV10-3 and TRBJ2-5; the D gene could be TRBD1 or TRBD2 (6 bases each). V gave up 11 bases and J gave up 5 bases, with 12 bases separating them. There are 11 residues in the CDR3. CDR1 is ENHRY and CDR2 is SYGVKD in the germline V gene. CDR3 region: CAARGGETQYF. The CDR3 DNA reads as TGTGCCGCAAGAGGGGGGGAGACCCAGTACTTC.

J is TRBJ2-6 and V is TRBV6-5; no firm D call. The CDR3 consists of 16 residues. V was clipped by 0 bases and J by 1 base, with 7 bases between them. Germline assignment: CDR1 MNHEY and CDR2 SVGAGI. CDR3 region: CASSYSAGSGANVLTF. The CDR3 nucleotides are TGTGCCAGCAGTTACTCGGCCGGGTCTGGGGCCAACGTCCTGACTTTC.